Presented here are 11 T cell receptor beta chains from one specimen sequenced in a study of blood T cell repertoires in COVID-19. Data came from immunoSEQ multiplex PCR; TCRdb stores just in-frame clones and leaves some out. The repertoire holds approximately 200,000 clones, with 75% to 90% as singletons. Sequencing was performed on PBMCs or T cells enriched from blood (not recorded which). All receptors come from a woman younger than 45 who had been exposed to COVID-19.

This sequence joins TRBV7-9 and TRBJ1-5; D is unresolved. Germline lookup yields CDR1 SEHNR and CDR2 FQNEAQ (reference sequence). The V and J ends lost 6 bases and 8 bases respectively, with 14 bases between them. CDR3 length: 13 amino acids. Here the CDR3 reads CASSLAGFEPQHF. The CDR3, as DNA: TGTGCCAGCAGTCTAGCGGGATTCGAGCCCCAGCATTTT.

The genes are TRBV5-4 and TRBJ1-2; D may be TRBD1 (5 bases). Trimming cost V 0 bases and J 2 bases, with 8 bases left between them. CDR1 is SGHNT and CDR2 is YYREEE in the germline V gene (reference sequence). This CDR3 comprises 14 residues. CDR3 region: CASSLDRGNYGYTF. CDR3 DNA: TGTGCCAGCAGCTTGGATCGGGGGAACTATGGCTACACCTTC.

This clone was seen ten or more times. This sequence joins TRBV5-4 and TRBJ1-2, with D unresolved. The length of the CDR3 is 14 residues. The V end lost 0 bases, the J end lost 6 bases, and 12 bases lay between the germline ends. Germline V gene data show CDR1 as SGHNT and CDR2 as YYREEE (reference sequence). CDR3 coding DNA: TGTGCCAGCAGCTTGGTCTACTTAGCAGATGGCTACACCTTC. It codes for CASSLVYLADGYTF.

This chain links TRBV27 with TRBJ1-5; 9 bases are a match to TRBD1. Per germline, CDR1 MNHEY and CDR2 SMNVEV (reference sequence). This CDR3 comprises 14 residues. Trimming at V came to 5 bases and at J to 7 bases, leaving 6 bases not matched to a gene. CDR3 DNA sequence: TGTGCCAGCAGTCGGACAGGGGTCAACCAGCCCCAGCATTTT. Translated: CASSRTGVNQPQHF.

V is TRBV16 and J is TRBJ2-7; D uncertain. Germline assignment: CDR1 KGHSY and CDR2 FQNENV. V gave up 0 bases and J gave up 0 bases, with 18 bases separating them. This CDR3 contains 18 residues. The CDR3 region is CASSQSYLSNSISYEQYF. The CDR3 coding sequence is TGTGCCAGCAGCCAATCTTATTTATCCAACTCGATCTCCTACGAGCAGTACTTC.

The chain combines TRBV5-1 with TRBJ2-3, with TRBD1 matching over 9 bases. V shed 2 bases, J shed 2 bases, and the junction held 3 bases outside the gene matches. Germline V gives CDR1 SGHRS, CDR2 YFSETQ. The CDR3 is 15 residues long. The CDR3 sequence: CASSFGDRDTDTQYF. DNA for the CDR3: TGCGCCAGCAGCTTCGGGGACAGGGACACAGATACGCAGTATTTT.

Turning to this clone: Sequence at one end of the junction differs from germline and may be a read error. The CDR3 DNA is TGTGCCAGCAGCCTAGCTCGGACAGGGCCGAACAATGAGCAGTTCTTC. Translation: CASSLARTGPNNEQFF. This chain joins TRBV7-9 and TRBJ2-1, with 8 bases aligning to TRBD1. The V gene's germline CDR1 is SEHNR and CDR2 FQNEAQ (reference sequence). The CDR3 length is 16 residues.

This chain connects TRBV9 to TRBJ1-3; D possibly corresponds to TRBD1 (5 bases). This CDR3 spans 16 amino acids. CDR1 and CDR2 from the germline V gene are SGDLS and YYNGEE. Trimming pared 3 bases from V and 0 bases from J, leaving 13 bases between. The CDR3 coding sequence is TGTGCCAGCAGCGCCGCAGGGACTTACTCTGGAAACACCATATATTTT. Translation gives CASSAAGTYSGNTIYF.

In nucleotides, the CDR3 is TGTGCCAGCAGCTCTGGGGGGGAGCAGTACTTC. It encodes CASSSGGEQYF. The genes are TRBV11-2 and TRBJ2-7, with a tentative D call TRBD2 (6 bases). Trimming took off 4 bases at V and 7 bases at J, with 8 bases between the two ends. The CDR3 spans 11 residues. Germline V CDR1 and CDR2: SGHAT, FQNNGV. Full variable domain (rest looked up from reference TRBV11-2 and TRBJ2-7): EAGVAQSPRYKIIEKRQSVAFWCNPISGHATLYWYQQILGQGPKLLIQFQNNGVVDDSQLPKDRFSAERLKGVDSTLKIQPAKLEDSAVYLCASSSGGEQYFGPGTRLTVT.

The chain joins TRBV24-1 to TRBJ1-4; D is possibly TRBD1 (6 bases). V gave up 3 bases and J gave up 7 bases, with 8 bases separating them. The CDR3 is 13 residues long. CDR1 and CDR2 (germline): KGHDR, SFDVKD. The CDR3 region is CATSDLRGEKLFF. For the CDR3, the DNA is TGTGCCACCAGTGATCTCAGGGGTGAAAAACTGTTTTTT.

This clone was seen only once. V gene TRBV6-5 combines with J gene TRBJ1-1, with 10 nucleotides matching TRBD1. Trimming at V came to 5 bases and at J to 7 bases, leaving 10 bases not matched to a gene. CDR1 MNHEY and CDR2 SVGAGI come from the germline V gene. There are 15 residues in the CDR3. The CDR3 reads CASSSTGTGVIEAFF. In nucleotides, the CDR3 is TGTGCCAGCAGTAGTACCGGGACAGGGGTCATTGAAGCTTTCTTT.